The 20 T cell receptor beta chains below were found in one sample sequenced in a study of PD-1 blockade in classical Hodgkin lymphoma. Here immunoSEQ multiplex PCR was the method, and the copy in TCRdb shows in-frame clones only, minus some. This sample has more than 140,000 clones, with around four fifths found just once. All trial patients relapsed after autologous stem cell transplantation. Sequenced here: peripheral blood mononuclear cells (PBMCs), sampled before the second cycle of nivolumab. These receptors all stem from a human donor with classical Hodgkin lymphoma.

The chain employs TRBV19 and TRBJ2-3, with 8 bases identical to TRBD2. The CDR3 sequence is 15 residues long. The J segment lost 8 bases and the V segment lost 0 bases, leaving 7 bases of the junction unmatched. Germline CDR1 and CDR2: LNHDA and SQIVND (reference sequence). The CDR3 DNA reads TGTGCCAGTAGTATAGATCTTACGGGGGGGGTTACGCAGTATTTT. Its protein is CASSIDLTGGVTQYF.

This chain joins TRBV9 and TRBJ2-1; D unresolved. V lost 4 bases, J lost 10 bases, and 18 bases lay in between. The germline V gene has CDR1 SGDLS and CDR2 YYNGEE. The CDR3 is 14 amino acids. For the CDR3, the DNA is TGTGCCAGCAGCTCAGAAGGTTCCGCGGAAGAGCAGTTCTTC. This sequence encodes CASSSEGSAEEQFF.

The rearrangement uses TRBV7-9 and TRBJ2-1; D may be TRBD1 (5 bases). Trimming removed 1 base at V and 5 bases at J, with 12 bases between. The length of the CDR3 is 15 residues. Germline-derived CDR1 and CDR2 are SEHNR and FQNEAQ (reference sequence). CDR3 sequence reads: CASSLGQGRNNEQFF. The DNA for the CDR3 is TGTGCCAGCAGCTTAGGGCAGGGTCGGAACAATGAGCAGTTCTTC.

The genes are TRBV10-3 and TRBJ1-2; possibly TRBD1 for D (6 bases). V was shortened by 8 bases and J by 7 bases, with 20 bases between the two germline ends. The CDR3 loop spans 14 amino acids. Germline values: CDR1 ENHRY, CDR2 SYGVKD. CDR3 DNA sequence: TGTGCCATCGGTTCACAGGGAATGGACGGTGGCTACACCTTC. It yields the protein CAIGSQGMDGGYTF.

The chain recombines TRBV19 with TRBJ1-5; D perhaps matches TRBD1 (5 bases). The CDR3 is made up of 17 amino acids. Germline CDR1 is LNHDA and CDR2 is SQIVND (reference sequence). The V and J ends lost 2 bases and 0 bases respectively, with 14 bases between them. CDR3 nucleotide sequence: TGTGCCAGTAGTATACTGGGGCCCGGGTATAGCAATCAGCCCCAGCATTTT. Translated, it gives CASSILGPGYSNQPQHF.

The genes are TRBV9 and TRBJ2-7, with TRBD2 matching 11 bases. Trimming removed 4 bases from V and 4 bases from J; junction bases left unmatched: 7. The CDR3 is made up of 15 amino acids. The germline CDR1 and CDR2 sequences are SGDLS and YYNGEE. DNA of the CDR3: TGTGCCAGCAGCCCTACTAGCGGGAGCGCTTACGAGCAGTACTTC. The encoded protein is CASSPTSGSAYEQYF.

This clone was counted many times. The V gene is TRBV15, the J gene TRBJ2-1; D may be TRBD1 (5 bases). CDR1 is LNHNV, CDR2 YYDKDF, per germline (reference sequence). The CDR3 sequence is 12 residues long. Trimming took 1 base from V and 10 from J, leaving 8 bases between them. The CDR3 coding sequence is TGTGCCACCAGCAGAGTGGCAGGGGAGCAGTTCTTC. This codes for CATSRVAGEQFF.

A remark on this clone: Other DNA variants within this sample encode the same CDR3. The J gene is TRBJ1-1, the V gene TRBV19; the D is unclear. Trimming pared 6 bases from V and 0 bases from J, leaving 8 bases between. Germline lookup yields CDR1 LNHDA and CDR2 SQIVND (reference sequence). The CDR3 consists of 13 residues. CDR3 in amino acids: CASRRYLNTEAFF. In DNA, the CDR3 is TGTGCCAGTAGGAGGTACTTGAACACTGAAGCTTTCTTT.

The rearrangement joins TRBV6-5 to TRBJ2-7, with D possibly being TRBD2 (5 bases). V lost 6 bases to trimming and J lost 5 bases, with 17 bases between them. This CDR3 has 14 amino acids. The germline V gene has CDR1 MNHEY and CDR2 SVGAGI. The CDR3 loop is CASRPTSKPHEQYF. As DNA, the CDR3 is TGTGCCAGCAGGCCCACTAGTAAGCCGCACGAGCAGTACTTC.

The CDR3, as DNA: TGTGCCAGCAGCTTAGTACGTTCAGTATTGATTTCCACTGAAGCTTTCTTT. Protein product: CASSLVRSVLISTEAFF. This rearrangement joins TRBV11-2 to TRBJ1-1; D gene unclear. The CDR3 runs to 17 residues. V was shortened by 1 base and J by 4 bases, with 19 bases between the two germline ends. CDR1 is SGHAT and CDR2 is FQNNGV in the germline V gene.

The rearrangement links TRBV5-1 to TRBJ2-2; D is uncertain. This CDR3 is 15 amino acids long. Trimming took 2 bases from V and 5 from J, leaving 13 bases between them. Germline CDR1 and CDR2: SGHRS and YFSETQ. The CDR3: CASSLDPELTGELFF. CDR3 bases: TGCGCCAGCAGCTTAGACCCGGAGCTAACCGGGGAGCTGTTTTTT.

The V gene is TRBV19, the J gene TRBJ2-7; a possible D gene is TRBD1 (5 bases). From germline, CDR1 is LNHDA and CDR2 SQIVND (reference sequence). V lost 3 bases and J 6 bases, leaving 15 bases between the germline ends. The CDR3 runs 14 residues. CDR3 protein: CASSIGQGHFEQYF. As DNA, the CDR3 is TGTGCCAGTAGTATTGGGCAGGGTCATTTCGAGCAGTACTTC.

This clone was observed a handful of times. The chain employs TRBV27 and TRBJ1-2; possibly TRBD1 for D (5 bases). Germline V CDR1 and CDR2: MNHEY, SMNVEV (reference sequence). This CDR3 contains 13 residues. CDR3 residues: CATRFGGAEGYTF. The CDR3 DNA sequence: TGTGCAACTCGCTTCGGAGGGGCGGAAGGCTACACCTTC.

This clone was observed a handful of times. The chain has TRBV4-2 and TRBJ1-1; 8 nucleotides align to TRBD1. The CDR3 is 15 amino acids. V was clipped by 0 bases and J by 2 bases; unmatched bases: 2. Germline lookup yields CDR1 LGHNA and CDR2 YNFKEQ. This CDR3 reads CASSQDGQGNTEAFF. CDR3 DNA sequence: TGTGCCAGCAGCCAAGATGGACAGGGAAACACTGAAGCTTTCTTT.

The chain's CDR3 is CASSPPRFNNSPLHF. The CDR3 DNA reads TGTGCCAGTAGTCCGCCCCGATTCAATAATTCACCCCTCCACTTT. The V and J genes are TRBV19 and TRBJ1-6; D not resolved. The CDR3 has 15 residues. Germline CDR1 reads LNHDA; CDR2 reads SQIVND (reference sequence). Trimming shortened V by 5 bases and J by 5 bases, and 13 bases separated the two germline ends. The full variable domain, rest sourced from reference TRBV19 and TRBJ1-6, is DGGITQSPKYLFRKEGQNVTLSCEQNLNHDAMYWYRQDPGQGLRLIYYSQIVNDFQKGDIAEGYSVSREKKESFPLTVTSAQKNPTAFYLCASSPPRFNNSPLHFGNGTRLTVT.

This clone was detected only a few times. The J gene is TRBJ1-5, the V gene TRBV5-1; D not certain. The CDR3 runs 14 residues. Germline loops: CDR1 SGHRS, CDR2 YFSETQ. V lost 5 bases, J lost 2 bases, and 11 bases lay in between. CDR3 region: CASSRDPGNQPQHF. DNA for the CDR3: TGCGCCAGCAGTCGAGACCCAGGCAATCAGCCCCAGCATTTT.

The chain uses TRBV4-2 and TRBJ2-2; 10 nucleotides agree with TRBD2. This CDR3 is 15 amino acids long. V gave up 4 bases and J gave up 7 bases; unmatched junction bases: 6. Germline V CDR1 and CDR2: LGHNA, YNFKEQ. CDR3 amino acids: CASSLRLAGGGELFF. Here the CDR3 DNA reads TGTGCCAGCAGCCTCAGACTAGCGGGCGGCGGGGAGCTGTTTTTT.

The chain is built from TRBV28 and TRBJ1-2; D is unclear. With 3 bases removed from V and 2 bases from J, the gap between germline ends came to 7 bases. This CDR3 spans 13 amino acids. Germline CDR1 MDHEN, CDR2 SYDVKM. The CDR3: CASSFYDNYGYTF. The CDR3 nucleotides are TGTGCCAGCAGTTTTTATGACAACTATGGCTACACCTTC.

J is TRBJ2-3 and V is TRBV6-4, with 9 bases fitting TRBD2. The CDR3 extends over 15 amino acids. The V gene's germline CDR1 is MRHNA and CDR2 SNTAGT. After removal of 2 bases from V and 4 bases from J, the junction contained 4 bases not matched to a gene. The CDR3 reads CASSDNAGGPDTQYF. As DNA, the CDR3 is TGTGCCAGCAGTGACAATGCGGGGGGGCCAGATACGCAGTATTTT.

This chain uses TRBV7-9 with TRBJ1-4, with 9 bases that match TRBD1. Losses at the gene ends were 1 base for V and 6 bases for J; bases not matched to a gene: 0. Germline CDR1 SEHNR, CDR2 FQNEAQ (reference sequence). CDR3 size: 14 residues. The CDR3 sequence is CASSLGTGDEKLFF. The CDR3 DNA reads TGTGCCAGCAGCTTAGGGACAGGGGATGAAAAACTGTTTTTT.